The 23 T cell receptor beta chains given below trace back to one sample, sequenced in a study of identical twins. TCRdb fed the 5' RACE reads into MiXCR, producing one record per CDR3 protein. This sample has about 500,000 distinct CDR3 sequences; roughly an eighth occur once, and the top ten carry 0.95% to 1%. This same sample was also taken into another study, of yellow fever vaccine responses in identical twins.

Sample: CD4+ T cells sorted from blood. These receptors were collected from a woman aged 18-29 years in good health.

This clonotype appeared many times. V usage is TRBV6-1 and J usage is TRBJ2-5; 7 bases match TRBD1. Per the germline V gene, CDR1 is MNHNS and CDR2 is SASEGT. CDR3 length: 13 amino acids. Losses at the gene ends were 6 bases for V and 2 bases for J; bases not matched to a gene: 3. The CDR3 sequence: CASRPGQQETQYF. The CDR3 DNA is TGTGCCAGCAGACCGGGACAGCAAGAGACCCAGTACTTC.

The CDR3 spells CASSERAYSNQPQHF. The CDR3 DNA sequence: TGTGCCAGCAGTGAAAGAGCTTATAGCAATCAGCCCCAGCATTTT. The V call is TRBV6-1, the J call TRBJ1-5; the D is unclear. The length of the CDR3 is 15 residues. From germline, CDR1 is MNHNS and CDR2 SASEGT. The V end was cut by 2 bases, the J end by 0 bases, with 8 bases between.

This clonotype was found many times. The gene calls are TRBV29-1 and TRBJ2-6; D is possibly TRBD2 (5 bases). There are 13 residues in the CDR3. The germline V gene encodes CDR1 SQVTM and CDR2 ANQGSEA. Trimming cost V 6 bases and J 4 bases, with 10 bases left between them. CDR3 nucleotide sequence: TGCAGCGTCCGGGATGACGGGGCCAACGTCCTGACTTTC. It codes for CSVRDDGANVLTF.

The chain recombines TRBV6-5 with TRBJ2-2, with 11 bases lining up with TRBD2. Germline-derived CDR1 and CDR2 are MNHEY and SVGAGI. The CDR3 is 19 residues long. The trim removed 2 bases at V and 6 bases at J, leaving 14 bases unmatched. The CDR3: CASSYPGLAGGGFSGELFF. In nucleotides, the CDR3 is TGTGCCAGCAGTTACCCCGGTCTAGCGGGGGGAGGATTTTCCGGGGAGCTGTTTTTT.

The J gene is TRBJ2-1, the V gene TRBV7-2, with 12 bases fitting TRBD2. The CDR3 contains 16 residues. Unmatched junction bases numbered 8, after V lost 2 bases and J lost 9 bases. CDR1 SGHTA and CDR2 FQGNSA come from the germline V gene. This CDR3 is CASSLPGTSGLGEQFF. The CDR3 DNA reads TGTGCCAGCAGCTTACCCGGGACTAGCGGGCTCGGTGAGCAGTTCTTC.

This clonotype was seen repeatedly, ten times or more. The chain recombines TRBV25-1 with TRBJ2-3; 8 positions match TRBD1. Germline V gene data show CDR1 as MGHDK and CDR2 as SYGVNS. CDR3 length: 15 residues. Germline trimming cut 3 bases from V and 4 bases from J; bases unmatched to any gene: 6. CDR3: CASSDPRTGSDTQYF. The CDR3, as DNA: TGTGCCAGCAGTGATCCTAGGACAGGGTCAGATACGCAGTATTTT. The variable domain in full, completed from reference TRBV25-1 and TRBJ2-3, reads EADIYQTPRYLVIGTGKKITLECSQTMGHDKMYWYQQDPGMELHLIHYSYGVNSTEKGDLSSESTVSRIRTEHFPLTLESARPSHTSQYLCASSDPRTGSDTQYFGPGTRLTVL.

V usage is TRBV28 and J usage is TRBJ1-5, with D possibly matching TRBD1 (5 bases). Trimming removed 1 base from V and 5 bases from J, with 9 bases in between. Germline CDR1 is MDHEN and CDR2 is SYDVKM. The CDR3 contains 14 residues. The CDR3 nucleotides are TGTGCCAGCAGTTTATTCGGGGGATATCAGCCCCAGCATTTT. Residues: CASSLFGGYQPQHF.

The chain employs TRBV20-1 and TRBJ2-7; D is perhaps TRBD2 (6 bases). The germline V gene has CDR1 DFQATT and CDR2 SNEGSKA (reference sequence). This CDR3 comprises 14 residues. Trimming removed 2 bases at V and 0 bases at J, with 11 bases between. CDR3 residues: CSARRPGDSYEQYF. In DNA, the CDR3 is TGCAGTGCTAGACGCCCGGGGGACTCCTACGAGCAGTACTTC.

This chain uses TRBV7-9 with TRBJ2-3, with D perhaps TRBD1 or TRBD2 (6 bases each). The CDR3 consists of 15 residues. Trimming removed 10 bases at V and 3 bases at J, with 20 bases between. Germline V gives CDR1 SEHNR, CDR2 FQNEAQ (reference sequence). The chain's CDR3 is CATRRGLGETDTQYF. For the CDR3, the DNA is TGTGCCACCCGACGGGGGCTAGGGGAAACAGATACGCAGTATTTT.

This clonotype was observed a few times. The V and J genes are TRBV20-1 and TRBJ2-4; D gene ambiguous. V shed 3 bases and J shed 2 bases, with 14 bases lying between them. This CDR3 comprises 15 residues. Germline V CDR1 and CDR2: DFQATT, SNEGSKA (reference sequence). The CDR3 loop is CSASRSVKPKNIQYF. CDR3 sequence (DNA): TGCAGTGCTAGCCGTTCGGTAAAACCCAAAAACATTCAGTACTTC.

This chain joins TRBV4-1 and TRBJ2-7, with D maybe TRBD2 (6 bases). This CDR3 contains 15 residues. In germline, CDR1 is MGHRA, CDR2 YSYEKL. Deletions cut 0 bases from V and 9 bases from J, with 18 bases between. This chain's CDR3 is CASSQEGPRAAGQYF. DNA for the CDR3: TGCGCCAGCAGCCAAGAGGGCCCCCGTGCAGCGGGGCAGTACTTC.

V and J are TRBV10-3 and TRBJ2-3; D unclear. V gave up 6 bases and J gave up 14 bases, with 21 bases separating them. This CDR3 has 13 amino acids. Germline assignment: CDR1 ENHRY and CDR2 SYGVKD. Written as DNA, the CDR3 is TGTGCCATCAGCGTTCCCTCAGGTGGGCGTTGGTATTTT. Protein: CAISVPSGGRWYF.

This clonotype was found many times. The chain uses TRBV4-1 and TRBJ2-5, with 7 bases aligning to TRBD2. Germline CDR1 MGHRA, CDR2 YSYEKL. The CDR3 length is 16 residues. J gave up 1 base and V 4 bases, and 9 bases lay outside the gene matches. Here the CDR3 DNA reads TGCGCCAGCAGCCCGATTACCGGGACTACCCAAGAGACCCAGTACTTC. It specifies CASSPITGTTQETQYF.

J is TRBJ2-7 and V is TRBV28; no firm D call. Germline V gene data show CDR1 as MDHEN and CDR2 as SYDVKM. V shed 1 base and J shed 3 bases, with 13 bases lying between them. The CDR3 spans 15 residues. The CDR3 here is CASSLSEVLLYEQYF. The CDR3 DNA reads as TGTGCCAGCAGTTTATCCGAGGTCCTCCTCTACGAGCAGTACTTC.

This clonotype was found a few times. This chain connects TRBV7-2 to TRBJ2-5; the match to TRBD2 covers 7 bases. Trimming removed 5 bases from V and 6 bases from J; junction bases left unmatched: 15. This CDR3 spans 16 amino acids. The germline V gene has CDR1 SGHTA and CDR2 FQGNSA. The CDR3 nucleotides are TGTGCCAGCAGCCCGAGCACGACTAGCATTAAGCAGACCCAGTACTTC. Translating it yields CASSPSTTSIKQTQYF.

In this sample, this clonotype turned up a few times. V usage is TRBV10-3 and J usage is TRBJ2-1; TRBD2 is a possible D gene (5 bases). V lost 0 bases and J lost 0, with 12 bases in between. CDR1 is ENHRY and CDR2 is SYGVKD in the germline V gene. This CDR3 has 17 amino acids. In DNA form, the CDR3 reads TGTGCCATCAGTGAGTCGCAGAGGGAGAGCTCCTACAATGAGCAGTTCTTC. This translates into CAISESQRESSYNEQFF.

This clonotype was seen ten or more times. This chain links TRBV5-6 with TRBJ1-2, with D hard to call. Per germline, CDR1 SGHDT and CDR2 YYEEEE. V was cut by 0 bases and J by 0 bases, with 9 bases left in between. The CDR3 contains 15 residues. The CDR3 DNA follows: TGTGCCAGCAGCTTGGTGGGCAGAGCTAACTATGGCTACACCTTC. This codes for CASSLVGRANYGYTF.

The rearrangement uses TRBV7-2 and TRBJ2-7, with 7 positions matching TRBD2. This CDR3 region has 16 residues. Germline V gene sequence: CDR1 SGHTA, CDR2 FQGNSA. V trimming: 7 bases; J trimming: 0 bases; junction bases outside the gene matches: 12. The CDR3 is CASTITSALNSYEQYF. CDR3 nucleotides: TGTGCCAGCACCATAACTAGCGCTCTCAACTCCTACGAGCAGTACTTC.

The V call is TRBV2, the J call TRBJ2-5; D may be TRBD2 (5 bases). The CDR3 length is 11 residues. The germline V gene encodes CDR1 SNHLY and CDR2 FYNNEI. With 6 bases removed from V and 7 bases from J, the gap between germline ends came to 9 bases. The CDR3 DNA reads as TGTGCCAGCAGGGACGAGGGGACCCAGTACTTC. Translation gives CASRDEGTQYF.

The genes are TRBV5-1 and TRBJ2-3; D not resolved. Germline CDR1 reads SGHRS; CDR2 reads YFSETQ. V lost 4 bases, J lost 5 bases, and 11 bases lay in between. The CDR3 has 13 residues. The CDR3 sequence: CASSIRPGDTQYF. The CDR3 DNA follows: TGCGCCAGCAGCATACGCCCGGGAGATACGCAGTATTTT.

In its sample, this clonotype was seen many times. The genes are TRBV20-1 and TRBJ2-4; TRBD2 is a possible D gene (6 bases). Per germline, CDR1 DFQATT and CDR2 SNEGSKA (reference sequence). The CDR3 covers 15 residues. V shed 5 bases and J shed 6 bases, with 20 bases lying between them. The chain's CDR3 is CSAPPGGKNRNIQYF. The CDR3 DNA is TGCAGTGCTCCGCCGGGCGGGAAGAATAGAAACATTCAGTACTTC.

Notes on this clonotype: With a much larger clone just one base away, this may be a read error. The chain links TRBV6-5 to TRBJ2-2; D call uncertain. V was trimmed by 0 bases and J by 9 bases, leaving 2 bases between them. Per germline, CDR1 MNHEY and CDR2 SVGAGI. There are 11 residues in the CDR3. The CDR3 sequence: CASSYSWELFF. CDR3 nucleotides: TGTGCCAGCAGTTACTCCTGGGAGCTGTTTTTT.

This clonotype was detected a few times. The V call is TRBV7-8, the J call TRBJ2-3, with TRBD1 matching 7 bases. V trimming: 5 bases; J trimming: 0 bases; junction bases outside the gene matches: 8. From germline, CDR1 is SGHVS and CDR2 FQNEAQ. CDR3 size: 16 residues. CDR3 residues: CASSLRDRPSTDTQYF. CDR3 sequence (DNA): TGTGCCAGCAGCCTCAGGGACAGACCTAGCACAGATACGCAGTATTTT.